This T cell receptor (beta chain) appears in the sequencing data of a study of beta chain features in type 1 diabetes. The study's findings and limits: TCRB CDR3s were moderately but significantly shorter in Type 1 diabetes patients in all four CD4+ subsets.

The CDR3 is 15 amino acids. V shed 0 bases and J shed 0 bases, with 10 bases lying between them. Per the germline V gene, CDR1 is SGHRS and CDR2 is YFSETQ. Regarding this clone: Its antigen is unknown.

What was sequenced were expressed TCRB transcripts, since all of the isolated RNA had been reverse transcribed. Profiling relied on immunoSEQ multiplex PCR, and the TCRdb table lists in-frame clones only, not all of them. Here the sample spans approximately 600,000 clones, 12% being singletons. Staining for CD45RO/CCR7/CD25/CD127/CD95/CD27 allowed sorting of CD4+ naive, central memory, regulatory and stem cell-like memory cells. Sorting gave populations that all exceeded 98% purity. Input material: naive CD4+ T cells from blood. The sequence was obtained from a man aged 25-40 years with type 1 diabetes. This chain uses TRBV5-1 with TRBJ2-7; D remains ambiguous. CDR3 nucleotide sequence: TGCGCCAGCAGCTTGGGTGCGGAACACTCCTACGAGCAGTACTTC. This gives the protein CASSLGAEHSYEQYF.